The next 30 T cell receptor beta chains were all read from a single sample in a study of naive and memory T cell subsets. An equimolar mix of two oligonucleotides served as the beta constant-region primer for TRBC1 and TRBC2. From the UMI-ligation and nested PCR reads, TCRdb called clonotypes with MiXCR, one entry per CDR3 protein. The sample carries approximately 89,000 distinct CDR3 sequences, roughly 7% recorded once. The material sequenced was central memory CD4+ T cells from blood. The receptor source for this set is a human donor in good health.

The genes are TRBV6-5 and TRBJ2-5; D remains ambiguous. Trimming removed 6 bases at V and 5 bases at J, with 7 bases between. Germline V lookup: CDR1 MNHEY, CDR2 SVGAGI. The CDR3 sequence is 11 residues long. CDR3 loop: CASRLGETQYF. CDR3 sequence (DNA): TGTGCCAGCAGGCTCGGGGAGACCCAGTACTTC.

This clonotype was counted many times. The chain couples TRBV4-3 to TRBJ2-6, with D perhaps matching TRBD1 (6 bases). Germline lookup yields CDR1 LGHNA and CDR2 YSLEER. The V gene lost 1 base and the J gene lost 0 bases, with 13 bases spanning the gap. This CDR3 comprises 18 residues. CDR3 amino acids: CASSQVRGSSSGANVLTF. In nucleotides, the CDR3 is TGCGCCAGCAGCCAAGTCAGGGGCTCTAGCTCTGGGGCCAACGTCCTGACTTTC.

This clonotype was observed at least ten times. The V gene is TRBV7-2, the J gene TRBJ1-1; D is possibly TRBD1 (6 bases). V gave up 3 bases and J gave up 4 bases, with 15 bases separating them. There are 15 residues in the CDR3. Germline values: CDR1 SGHTA, CDR2 FQGNSA. The CDR3 DNA reads TGTGCCAGCAGCTTCTCCACAGGGTTGGTCACTGAAGCTTTCTTT. Protein sequence: CASSFSTGLVTEAFF.

This chain joins TRBV5-1 and TRBJ2-5, with 7 bases fitting TRBD1. The CDR3 runs 14 residues. In germline, CDR1 is SGHRS, CDR2 YFSETQ. The V gene end was trimmed by 3 bases and the J gene end by 2 bases; junction bases not matched to a gene: 4. CDR3 residues: CASSYRDRQETQYF. DNA for the CDR3: TGCGCCAGCAGCTATAGGGACAGACAAGAGACCCAGTACTTC.

There are a few counts of this clonotype. The chain couples TRBV10-3 to TRBJ2-7; the D call may be TRBD1 or TRBD2 (5 bases each). Deletions cut 7 bases from V and 0 bases from J, with 13 bases between. There are 14 residues in the CDR3. Germline V lookup: CDR1 ENHRY, CDR2 SYGVKD. The CDR3 here is CAIKQGPSSYEQYF. CDR3 sequence (DNA): TGTGCCATCAAGCAGGGACCGAGCTCCTACGAGCAGTACTTC.

This clonotype was found many times. The chain couples TRBV9 to TRBJ2-3, with D maybe TRBD2 (5 bases). The CDR3 length is 15 residues. Germline V gene sequence: CDR1 SGDLS, CDR2 YYNGEE. Trimming removed 0 bases from V and 7 bases from J, with 15 bases in between. The CDR3 loop is CASSVDMPDWNTQYF. The CDR3 region has the DNA TGTGCCAGCAGCGTAGATATGCCGGACTGGAATACGCAGTATTTT. Supplemented by reference TRBV9 and TRBJ2-3, the full variable domain reads DSGVTQTPKHLITATGQRVTLRCSPRSGDLSVYWYQQSLDQGLQFLIQYYNGEERAKGNILERFSAQQFPDLHSELNLSSLELGDSALYFCASSVDMPDWNTQYFGPGTRLTVL.

This clonotype was counted at least ten times. This chain joins TRBV4-2 and TRBJ1-5; D may be TRBD1 (6 bases). V lost 2 bases, J lost 3 bases, and 11 bases lay in between. This CDR3 contains 15 residues. Germline V gene data show CDR1 as LGHNA and CDR2 as YNFKEQ. The chain's CDR3 is CASSQKQGDNQPQHF. CDR3 coding DNA: TGTGCCAGCAGCCAAAAACAGGGTGACAATCAGCCCCAGCATTTT.

This clonotype was seen ten or more times. The rearrangement joins TRBV12-3 or TRBV12-4 to TRBJ1-2; D is perhaps TRBD1 (5 bases). V gave up 6 bases and J gave up 4 bases, with 12 bases separating them. There are 13 residues in the CDR3. Here the CDR3 reads CASSPRQTYGYTF. Written as DNA, the CDR3 is TGTGCCAGCAGCCCTAGACAGACCTATGGCTACACCTTC.

This clonotype was counted a few times. V usage is TRBV24-1 and J usage is TRBJ2-5; 9 nucleotides match TRBD1. The junction had 13 bases not matched to a gene; V was cut back by 4 bases and J by 5 bases. The CDR3 is 17 amino acids. The germline V gene encodes CDR1 KGHDR and CDR2 SFDVKD. The CDR3 DNA reads as TGTGCCACCAGTGACACCGGGACAGGGACCAGGGGTGAGACCCAGTACTTC. This gives the protein CATSDTGTGTRGETQYF.

The chain uses TRBV2 and TRBJ2-7; 9 bases are a match to TRBD2. This CDR3 spans 14 amino acids. Trimming at V came to 6 bases and at J to 3 bases, leaving 6 bases not matched to a gene. The germline gives CDR1 SNHLY, CDR2 FYNNEI. DNA for the CDR3: TGTGCCAGCAGACCTCTAGCGGGGATCTACGAGCAGTACTTC. Translation gives CASRPLAGIYEQYF. Based on the CDR3 plus reference TRBV2 and TRBJ2-7, the full variable domain is EPEVTQTPSHQVTQMGQEVILRCVPISNHLYFYWYRQILGQKVEFLVSFYNNEISEKSEIFDDQFSVERPDGSNFTLKIRSTKLEDSAMYFCASRPLAGIYEQYFGPGTRLTVT.

This clonotype is medium-sized in the sample. J is TRBJ2-3 and V is TRBV28, with D perhaps assigned TRBD1 or TRBD2 (6 bases each). The CDR3 totals 16 residues. V dropped 2 bases and J dropped 2 bases, with 14 bases sitting between them. Germline V gene sequence: CDR1 MDHEN, CDR2 SYDVKM. In nucleotides, the CDR3 is TGTGCCAGCAGTTTAGCCCTGGGGGGCTTCACAGATACGCAGTATTTT. This gives the protein CASSLALGGFTDTQYF.

This clonotype came up many times. The genes are TRBV6-5 and TRBJ1-2, with a weak D call TRBD1 (6 bases). The CDR3 sequence is 12 residues long. From germline, CDR1 is MNHEY and CDR2 SVGAGI. V shed 10 bases and J shed 4 bases, with 13 bases lying between them. The CDR3 DNA sequence: TGTGCCATTCACAGGGAAACCTATGGCTACACCTTC. This codes for CAIHRETYGYTF.

This clonotype was detected a few times. The chain has TRBV24-1 and TRBJ2-2; no reliable D call. The CDR3 is 16 residues long. Trimming stripped 1 base from V and 3 bases from J, with 11 bases between. Germline lookup yields CDR1 KGHDR and CDR2 SFDVKD. CDR3 sequence reads: CATSDFRTPDTGELFF. As DNA, the CDR3 is TGTGCCACCAGTGATTTCCGGACGCCAGACACCGGGGAGCTGTTTTTT.

This clonotype has a count of ten or more. CDR3 region: CASSSRGHEQYF. Written as DNA, the CDR3 is TGTGCCAGCAGTTCCCGGGGCCACGAGCAGTACTTC. The gene calls are TRBV28 and TRBJ2-7, with D perhaps assigned TRBD1 or TRBD2 (5 bases each). Germline V CDR1 and CDR2: MDHEN, SYDVKM. With 4 bases removed from V and 5 bases from J, the gap between germline ends came to 9 bases. This CDR3 contains 12 residues. Variable domain in full (rest from reference TRBV28 and TRBJ2-7): DVKVTQSSRYLVKRTGEKVFLECVQDMDHENMFWYRQDPGLGLRLIYFSYDVKMKEKGDIPEGYSVSREKKERFSLILESASTNQTSMYLCASSSRGHEQYFGPGTRLTVT.

This clonotype has just a few counts. The V and J genes are TRBV20-1 and TRBJ2-7, with D unclear. Between the trimmed V and J ends, which lost 3 bases and 6 bases, there was a span of 6 bases. This CDR3 region has 10 residues. Germline-derived CDR1 and CDR2 are DFQATT and SNEGSKA (reference sequence). This chain's CDR3 is CSASSAEQYF. The CDR3 bases are TGCAGTGCTAGTTCGGCCGAGCAGTACTTC.

In its sample, this clonotype was seen a few times. V gene TRBV7-2 combines with J gene TRBJ1-1, with D possibly matching TRBD1 (5 bases). Germline-derived CDR1 and CDR2 are SGHTA and FQGNSA. The V end was cut by 5 bases, the J end by 4 bases, with 11 bases between. This CDR3 is built from 13 residues. The CDR3 coding sequence is TGTGCCAGCAGCCAGGGTTCCGGCACTGAAGCTTTCTTT. It yields the protein CASSQGSGTEAFF.

Many counts were recorded for this clonotype. The chain employs TRBV10-3 and TRBJ2-3; no reliable D call. The CDR3 sequence is 14 residues long. Trimming removed 3 bases at V and 3 bases at J, with 10 bases between. From germline, CDR1 is ENHRY and CDR2 SYGVKD. Here the CDR3 DNA reads TGTGCCATCAGTGATAAGCCCACGACAGATACGCAGTATTTT. Translating it yields CAISDKPTTDTQYF.

This clonotype was seen ten or more times. The genes are TRBV28 and TRBJ1-5; 7 positions agree with TRBD1. Trimming at V came to 6 bases and at J to 6 bases, leaving 11 bases not matched to a gene. CDR1 is MDHEN and CDR2 is SYDVKM in the germline V gene. The CDR3 covers 15 residues. The CDR3 DNA sequence: TGTGCCAGCAGAAGACAGGGCCCTGGTGGTCAGCCCCAGCATTTT. Its protein product is CASRRQGPGGQPQHF.

This clonotype was counted many times. This chain links TRBV14 with TRBJ2-1; D uncertain. Trimming pared 0 bases from V and 12 bases from J, leaving 15 bases between. Germline loops: CDR1 SGHDN, CDR2 FVKESK. This CDR3 has 14 residues. CDR3 DNA: TGTGCCAGCAGCCAAGAGGTGTCAGGTACTGTGCAGTTCTTC. Translating it yields CASSQEVSGTVQFF.

The rearrangement joins TRBV20-1 to TRBJ2-5; D may be TRBD2 (7 bases). This CDR3 spans 14 amino acids. Germline V CDR1 and CDR2: DFQATT, SNEGSKA (reference sequence). Trimming took off 6 bases at V and 2 bases at J, with 16 bases between the two ends. Here the CDR3 DNA reads TGCAGTGCCGGGTGGGGGGGCCAACAAGAGACCCAGTACTTC. Translation gives CSAGWGGQQETQYF.

This clonotype has a handful of counts. The CDR3 sequence is CASRSYTGRNQPQHF. The CDR3 DNA sequence: TGTGCCAGCAGGAGCTATACAGGTCGTAATCAGCCCCAGCATTTT. The gene calls are TRBV28 and TRBJ1-5; possibly TRBD1 for D (5 bases). CDR1 is MDHEN and CDR2 is SYDVKM in the germline V gene. The CDR3 length is 15 residues. Between the trimmed V and J ends, which lost 6 bases and 4 bases, there was a span of 16 bases.

Details on this clonotype: One end of the junction fails to match germline, which may point to a read error. This chain uses TRBV11-2 with TRBJ1-3, with TRBD1 matching 7 bases. There are 15 residues in the CDR3. CDR1 and CDR2 (germline): SGHAT, FQNNGV. The CDR3 sequence is CASSSDRAPGNTKYF. The DNA of the CDR3 is TGTGCCAGCAGCTCTGACAGGGCCCCTGGAAACACCAAATATTTT.

This clonotype was counted at least ten times. V gene TRBV20-1 combines with J gene TRBJ1-2; D is perhaps TRBD1 (5 bases). The CDR3 extends over 9 amino acids. Germline-derived CDR1 and CDR2 are DFQATT and SNEGSKA (reference sequence). V shed 4 bases and J shed 11 bases, with 8 bases lying between them. Here the CDR3 DNA reads TGCAGTGCTACAGGGAGATACACCTTC. Its protein product is CSATGRYTF.

Ten or more counts support this clonotype. This chain links TRBV12-3 or TRBV12-4 with TRBJ1-4; D gene ambiguous. This CDR3 has 19 residues. V lost 4 bases to trimming and J lost 0 bases, with 21 bases between them. The CDR3 DNA is TGTGCCAGCAGTTCCCTTATGGCAGCCCTAAAACCAACTAATGAAAAACTGTTTTTT. Residues: CASSSLMAALKPTNEKLFF.

This clonotype has a single count. The chain has TRBV14 and TRBJ1-1; D gene unclear. The CDR3 is made up of 13 amino acids. The germline V gene encodes CDR1 SGHDN and CDR2 FVKESK. V was trimmed by 1 base and J by 4 bases, leaving 7 bases between them. CDR3 sequence: CASSQARSTEAFF. CDR3 DNA sequence: TGTGCCAGCAGCCAAGCCCGCAGCACTGAAGCTTTCTTT.

This sequence joins TRBV11-3 and TRBJ1-1; D is perhaps TRBD1 (6 bases). In germline, CDR1 is SGHNT, CDR2 YENEEA. The CDR3 loop spans 14 amino acids. The ends were cut back, 0 bases at V and 8 bases at J, with 13 bases in the middle. The CDR3 DNA follows: TGTGCCAGCAGCTTAGATCTGGGGGCCAGCGAAGCTTTCTTT. Translating gives CASSLDLGASEAFF.

This clonotype came up a few times. The V and J genes are TRBV2 and TRBJ2-5, with D perhaps TRBD1 (5 bases). V dropped 8 bases and J dropped 1 base, with 14 bases sitting between them. The CDR3 loop spans 14 amino acids. Germline V lookup: CDR1 SNHLY, CDR2 FYNNEI. CDR3 coding DNA: TGTGCCAGCGCGAGTGCAGGGATCCAAGAGACCCAGTACTTC. This encodes CASASAGIQETQYF. Full variable domain (remainder filled in from reference TRBV2 and TRBJ2-5): EPEVTQTPSHQVTQMGQEVILRCVPISNHLYFYWYRQILGQKVEFLVSFYNNEISEKSEIFDDQFSVERPDGSNFTLKIRSTKLEDSAMYFCASASAGIQETQYFGPGTRLLVL.

There are many counts of this clonotype. V and J are TRBV29-1 and TRBJ1-1; D is undetermined. This CDR3 is 12 amino acids long. Germline loops: CDR1 SQVTM, CDR2 ANQGSEA. V was trimmed by 7 bases and J by 4 bases, leaving 13 bases between them. The CDR3 loop reads CSAASLFTEAFF. CDR3 coding DNA: TGCAGCGCAGCGAGCCTTTTCACTGAAGCTTTCTTT. The variable domain in full, with the rest retrieved from reference TRBV29-1 and TRBJ1-1, is SAVISQKPSRDICQRGTSLTIQCQVDSQVTMMFWYRQQPGQSLTLIATANQGSEATYESGFVIDKFPISRPNLTFSTLTVSNMSPEDSSIYLCSAASLFTEAFFGQGTRLTVV.

This chain uses TRBV6-1 with TRBJ1-1; D is ambiguous. From germline, CDR1 is MNHNS and CDR2 SASEGT. This CDR3 spans 13 amino acids. The V gene lost 8 bases and the J gene lost 6 bases, with 16 bases spanning the gap. The CDR3 coding sequence is TGTGCCAGCCGCCCAGCAGGACCCCCTGAAGCTTTCTTT. This gives the protein CASRPAGPPEAFF.

This clonotype was found many times. The chain is built from TRBV3-1 and TRBJ1-5; maybe TRBD1 (6 bases). This CDR3 is 12 amino acids long. CDR1 is LGHDT, CDR2 YNNKEL, per germline (reference sequence). The V gene lost 1 base and the J gene lost 12 bases, with 10 bases spanning the gap. The CDR3 DNA is TGTGCCAGCAGCCAAGCCAGGGGACGCCAGCATTTT. Translated: CASSQARGRQHF.